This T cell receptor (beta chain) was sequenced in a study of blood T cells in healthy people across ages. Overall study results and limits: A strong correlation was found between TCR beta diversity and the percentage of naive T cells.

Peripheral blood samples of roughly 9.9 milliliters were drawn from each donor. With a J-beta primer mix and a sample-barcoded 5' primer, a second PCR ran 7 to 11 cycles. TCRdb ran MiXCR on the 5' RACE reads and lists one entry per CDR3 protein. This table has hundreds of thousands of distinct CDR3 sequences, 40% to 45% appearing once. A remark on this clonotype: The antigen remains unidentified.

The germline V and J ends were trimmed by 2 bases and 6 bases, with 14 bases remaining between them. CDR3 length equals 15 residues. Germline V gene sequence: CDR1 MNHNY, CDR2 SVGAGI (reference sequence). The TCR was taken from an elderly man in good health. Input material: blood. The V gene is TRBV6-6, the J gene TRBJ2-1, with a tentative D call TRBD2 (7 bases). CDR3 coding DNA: TGTGCCAGCAGTTACGGAGGGGGGGCCGCCAATGAGCAGTTCTTC. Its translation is CASSYGGGAANEQFF.